These 31 T cell receptor beta chains share one sample of origin, sequenced in a study of B cell selection in AIRE deficiency. The protocol was immunoSEQ multiplex PCR, while the TCRdb copy is restricted to in-frame clones and leaves out a portion. Among 21,000 or so clones listed, approximately 97% were seen once. CD4+CD127+ cells were sorted as the conventional CD4 T cells. The specimen sequenced was conventional CD4+ T cells sorted from PBMCs. These TCRs come from a human donor with AIRE deficiency.

Here the CDR3 reads CASSSSYFSGNTIYF. The CDR3 nucleotides are TGTGCCAGTAGTTCATCCTACTTCTCTGGAAACACCATATATTTT. This sequence joins TRBV19 and TRBJ1-3; D is unclear. V was shortened by 5 bases and J by 0 bases, with 11 bases between the two germline ends. CDR1 LNHDA and CDR2 SQIVND come from the germline V gene (reference sequence). This CDR3 is 15 amino acids long.

The J gene is TRBJ2-3, the V gene TRBV21-1; the listed D gene, TRBD2, was not tested against the DNA. TRBV21-1 is a pseudogene. This CDR3 region has 16 residues. The CDR3 sequence: CASTIARTSLRYTQYF. DNA of the CDR3: TGTGCCAGCACCATCGCCCGGACTAGTTTACGCTATACGCAGTATTTT.

The chain recombines TRBV28 with TRBJ1-2; D unresolved. Germline CDR1 MDHEN, CDR2 SYDVKM. Trimming pared 8 bases from V and 1 base from J, leaving 23 bases between. This CDR3 region has 17 residues. The DNA of the CDR3 is TGTGCCAGCCGATCGTCGGGCCGAAAGGATATTAACTATGGCTACACCTTC. Amino acid sequence: CASRSSGRKDINYGYTF.

V usage is TRBV4-3 and J usage is TRBJ1-6, with 7 positions matching TRBD1. CDR1 LGHNA and CDR2 YSLEER come from the germline V gene. This CDR3 comprises 16 residues. J was trimmed by 4 bases and V by 0 bases; bases with no gene match: 3. CDR3 DNA sequence: TGCGCCAGCAGCCAAGAACCGACAGGGTATAATTCACCCCTCCACTTT. Protein product: CASSQEPTGYNSPLHF.

The rearrangement uses TRBV28 and TRBJ1-1; maybe TRBD1 (5 bases). CDR3 length: 11 amino acids. The V and J ends lost 8 bases and 7 bases respectively, with 11 bases between them. Germline V gives CDR1 MDHEN, CDR2 SYDVKM. The CDR3 sequence: CASGPGGEAFF. The CDR3 DNA reads as TGTGCCAGCGGCCCTGGGGGTGAAGCTTTCTTT. Filled out from reference TRBV28 and TRBJ1-1, the complete variable domain reads DVKVTQSSRYLVKRTGEKVFLECVQDMDHENMFWYRQDPGLGLRLIYFSYDVKMKEKGDIPEGYSVSREKKERFSLILESASTNQTSMYLCASGPGGEAFFGQGTRLTVV.

The chain employs TRBV2 and TRBJ2-5; no clear D. V lost 0 bases and J 4 bases, leaving 9 bases between the germline ends. CDR1 is SNHLY and CDR2 is FYNNEI in the germline V gene. The length of the CDR3 is 14 residues. As DNA, the CDR3 is TGTGCCAGCAGTGAAGCGCTCGGCGCAGAGACCCAGTACTTC. It yields the protein CASSEALGAETQYF.

CDR3 protein: CASSLGTLAFNSYNEQFF. CDR3 DNA sequence: TGCGCCAGCAGCTTGGGGACCCTAGCGTTCAACTCCTACAATGAGCAGTTCTTC. The chain joins TRBV5-1 to TRBJ2-1, with D maybe TRBD2 (6 bases). Germline V lookup: CDR1 SGHRS, CDR2 YFSETQ. V was clipped by 0 bases and J by 0 bases, with 16 bases between them. This CDR3 region has 18 residues. The whole variable domain, remainder taken from reference TRBV5-1 and TRBJ2-1, is KAGVTQTPRYLIKTRGQQVTLSCSPISGHRSVSWYQQTPGQGLQFLFEYFSETQRNKGNFPGRFSGRQFSNSRSEMNVSTLELGDSALYLCASSLGTLAFNSYNEQFFGPGTRLTVL.

The rearrangement uses TRBV5-4 and TRBJ1-2, with TRBD1 as a possible D gene (5 bases). The CDR3 loop spans 17 amino acids. Germline loops: CDR1 SGHNT, CDR2 YYREEE (reference sequence). Trimming cost V 0 bases and J 7 bases, with 22 bases left between them. In DNA, the CDR3 is TGTGCCAGCAGCTTGGGATCCCCGACAGCCCCTGAGGGTGGCTACACCTTC. This gives the protein CASSLGSPTAPEGGYTF.

The V gene is TRBV5-4, the J gene TRBJ2-5; TRBD2 agrees at 7 bases. The J segment lost 1 base and the V segment lost 4 bases, leaving 7 bases of the junction unmatched. The germline CDR1 and CDR2 sequences are SGHNT and YYREEE (reference sequence). This CDR3 contains 15 residues. CDR3 region: CASSLPGRTQETQYF. In nucleotides, the CDR3 is TGTGCCAGCAGCCTCCCCGGGAGGACCCAAGAGACCCAGTACTTC.

The CDR3 sequence is CAWSLTSGGFLAQYF. The CDR3 DNA reads TGTGCCTGGAGTCTGACTAGCGGGGGGTTCCTGGCGCAGTATTTT. V is TRBV30 and J is TRBJ2-3, with 13 bases that match TRBD2. With 2 bases clipped from V and 10 bases from J, the junction kept 9 bases outside the gene matches. The CDR3 sequence is 15 residues long. Germline V gives CDR1 GTSNPN, CDR2 SVGIG (reference sequence).

V usage is TRBV7-2 and J usage is TRBJ1-2, with D unclear. The germline V gene has CDR1 SGHTA and CDR2 FQGNSA. V dropped 0 bases and J dropped 4 bases, with 6 bases sitting between them. The CDR3 consists of 13 residues. CDR3 DNA sequence: TGTGCCAGCAGCTTAGCCACCTCCTATGGCTACACCTTC. Amino acids: CASSLATSYGYTF.

The CDR3 coding sequence is TGTGCCAGTAGCCACAGGGGACAGGGGTACTATGGCTACACCTTC. It specifies CASSHRGQGYYGYTF. V and J are TRBV19 and TRBJ1-2; 10 bases line up with TRBD1. The CDR3 contains 15 residues. Germline V lookup: CDR1 LNHDA, CDR2 SQIVND (reference sequence). V dropped 6 bases and J dropped 3; count of bases not matched to a gene: 7. Full variable domain (rest looked up from reference TRBV19 and TRBJ1-2): DGGITQSPKYLFRKEGQNVTLSCEQNLNHDAMYWYRQDPGQGLRLIYYSQIVNDFQKGDIAEGYSVSREKKESFPLTVTSAQKNPTAFYLCASSHRGQGYYGYTFGSGTRLTVV.

The J gene is TRBJ1-3, the V gene TRBV7-9; D not resolved. Germline assignment: CDR1 SEHNR and CDR2 FQNEAQ (reference sequence). CDR3 length equals 14 residues. Trimming took 4 bases from V and 7 from J, leaving 14 bases between them. CDR3 DNA: TGTGCCAGCAGCTCTCGACTCTATCCCAACACCATATATTTT. Protein sequence: CASSSRLYPNTIYF.

The V gene is TRBV19, the J gene TRBJ2-5, with 13 bases matching TRBD2. This CDR3 has 17 residues. V shed 4 bases and J 5 bases; nucleotides not matched to a gene: 10. Germline V lookup: CDR1 LNHDA, CDR2 SQIVND (reference sequence). The chain's CDR3 is CASSTLTSGGTRETQYF. For the CDR3, the DNA is TGTGCCAGTAGTACACTGACTAGCGGGGGGACTCGGGAGACCCAGTACTTC.

The CDR3 DNA is TGTGCCAGCAGCCTCCCGCCGGGCTTGCCCTACGAGCAGTACTTC. Translated: CASSLPPGLPYEQYF. The rearrangement joins TRBV6-6 to TRBJ2-7; D call uncertain. Trimming cost V 6 bases and J 2 bases, with 17 bases left between them. This CDR3 is built from 15 residues. Looked up from germline, CDR1 is MNHNY and CDR2 is SVGAGI (reference sequence).

The gene calls are TRBV10-3 and TRBJ2-3; 9 nucleotides align to TRBD1. Germline trimming cut 6 bases from V and 4 bases from J; bases unmatched to any gene: 11. The CDR3 runs 16 residues. The germline CDR1 and CDR2 sequences are ENHRY and SYGVKD. The CDR3 sequence: CAISLGPGQGADTQYF. DNA of the CDR3: TGTGCCATCAGCCTGGGGCCGGGACAGGGAGCAGATACGCAGTATTTT.

The chain uses TRBV9 and TRBJ1-2; 8 positions match TRBD1. Germline CDR1 is SGDLS and CDR2 is YYNGEE. The CDR3 covers 16 residues. The junction had 4 bases not matched to a gene; V was cut back by 0 bases and J by 0 bases. The CDR3 loop reads CASSVGQGAPNYGYTF. CDR3 in DNA: TGTGCCAGCAGCGTAGGGCAGGGGGCCCCTAACTATGGCTACACCTTC.

The gene calls are TRBV11-3 and TRBJ1-1, with D tentatively TRBD1 (5 bases). Per the germline V gene, CDR1 is SGHNT and CDR2 is YENEEA. The CDR3 length is 13 residues. V shed 1 base and J shed 7 bases, with 10 bases lying between them. The CDR3 region has the DNA TGTGCCAGCAGCTTAGTAAGACAGAATGAAGCTTTCTTT. It codes for CASSLVRQNEAFF.

V usage is TRBV5-5 and J usage is TRBJ1-3, with D unresolved. Trimming removed 5 bases from V and 0 bases from J, with 9 bases in between. The V gene's germline CDR1 is SGHKS and CDR2 YYEKEE (reference sequence). The CDR3 contains 14 residues. This CDR3 reads CASRSQSSGNTIYF. CDR3 coding DNA: TGTGCCAGCAGGAGTCAGAGCTCTGGAAACACCATATATTTT.

This clone is a singleton in its sample. The genes are TRBV5-1 and TRBJ1-1; D perhaps matches TRBD1 (5 bases). V was cut by 6 bases and J by 1 base, with 10 bases left in between. The CDR3 sequence is 13 residues long. CDR1 and CDR2 from the germline V gene are SGHRS and YFSETQ. CDR3 in DNA: TGCGCCAGCACCGATCAGGGGAACACTGAAGCTTTCTTT. Encoded protein: CASTDQGNTEAFF.

In this sample, this clone turned up once. V usage is TRBV7-9 and J usage is TRBJ1-6; D is unclear. The CDR3 consists of 15 residues. Trimming cost V 1 base and J 8 bases, with 12 bases left between them. Per the germline V gene, CDR1 is SEHNR and CDR2 is FQNEAQ (reference sequence). The DNA of the CDR3 is TGTGCCAGCAGCTTAGGGAGGATTATGGATTCACCCCTCCACTTT. Its protein is CASSLGRIMDSPLHF.

The gene calls are TRBV11-2 and TRBJ2-3; D unclear. Trimming cost V 3 bases and J 0 bases, with 13 bases left between them. This CDR3 region has 16 residues. CDR1 and CDR2 (germline): SGHAT, FQNNGV. CDR3 in DNA: TGTGCCAGCAGCTTGGCGGCAGTGAGGAGCACAGATACGCAGTATTTT. It codes for CASSLAAVRSTDTQYF.

The rearrangement uses TRBV11-1 and TRBJ2-2; 10 nucleotides line up with TRBD2. The CDR3 runs 14 residues. Germline V gene data show CDR1 as SGHAT and CDR2 as FQDESV (reference sequence). Losses at the gene ends were 5 bases for V and 5 bases for J; bases not matched to a gene: 2. CDR3 in amino acids: CASSQGLATGELFF. DNA of the CDR3: TGTGCCAGCAGCCAGGGACTAGCGACCGGGGAGCTGTTTTTT.

This sequence joins TRBV9 and TRBJ2-3; 11 bases align to TRBD1. V was pared by 1 base and J by 0 bases, with 4 bases of the junction left unmatched. In germline, CDR1 is SGDLS, CDR2 YYNGEE. The CDR3 covers 17 residues. The DNA for the CDR3 is TGTGCCAGCAGCGTAAGGGACAGGGGGTACAGCACAGATACGCAGTATTTT. It encodes CASSVRDRGYSTDTQYF.

This sequence joins TRBV5-1 and TRBJ2-2, with TRBD2 matching 8 bases. CDR3 size: 15 residues. Germline V gene data show CDR1 as SGHRS and CDR2 as YFSETQ. Germline trimming cut 5 bases from V and 4 bases from J; bases unmatched to any gene: 7. The CDR3 DNA reads as TGCGCCAGCAGGGGAGGACTAGCAAGCACCGGGGAGCTGTTTTTT. It codes for CASRGGLASTGELFF.

The chain carries TRBV4-2 and TRBJ2-3; 7 bases are shared with TRBD2. Germline V lookup: CDR1 LGHNA, CDR2 YNFKEQ. J gave up 0 bases and V 4 bases, and 4 bases lay outside the gene matches. The CDR3 contains 15 residues. The CDR3 loop is CASSRSGTSTDTQYF. CDR3 DNA sequence: TGTGCCAGCAGCCGGAGCGGGACGAGCACAGATACGCAGTATTTT.

V is TRBV7-9 and J is TRBJ2-5; 8 positions agree with TRBD1. CDR1 SEHNR and CDR2 FQNEAQ come from the germline V gene (reference sequence). The V gene end was trimmed by 2 bases and the J gene end by 5 bases; junction bases not matched to a gene: 4. This CDR3 has 14 residues. This CDR3 reads CASSLLDRGETQYF. The CDR3 DNA reads TGTGCCAGCAGCTTACTCGACAGGGGTGAGACCCAGTACTTC.

The V and J genes are TRBV5-1 and TRBJ1-6; possibly TRBD1 for D (6 bases). Between the trimmed V and J ends, which lost 4 bases and 7 bases, there was a span of 12 bases. The CDR3 totals 14 residues. Germline V gene data show CDR1 as SGHRS and CDR2 as YFSETQ. In DNA form, the CDR3 reads TGCGCCAGCAGCCGATCAGGGACAAATTCACCCCTCCACTTT. This translates into CASSRSGTNSPLHF.

The J gene is TRBJ1-6, the V gene TRBV6-5; D is uncertain. This CDR3 is built from 15 residues. Per germline, CDR1 MNHEY and CDR2 SVGAGI. The V end lost 8 bases, the J end lost 8 bases, and 19 bases lay between the germline ends. CDR3 coding DNA: TGTGCCAGCCGCAACACCGCCGCCCCAGATTCACCCCTCCACTTT. This codes for CASRNTAAPDSPLHF.

The chain combines TRBV4-2 with TRBJ1-2; no clear D. Trimming left V 0 bases short and J 4 bases short, with 12 bases between. The CDR3 is 15 residues long. Germline V gene data show CDR1 as LGHNA and CDR2 as YNFKEQ. The CDR3 DNA reads as TGTGCCAGCAGCCAAGATTTAGTACAGCCCTATGGCTACACCTTC. Translating it yields CASSQDLVQPYGYTF.

J is TRBJ2-3 and V is TRBV9; TRBD2 aligns across 9 bases. The CDR3 has 17 amino acids. CDR1 is SGDLS and CDR2 is YYNGEE in the germline V gene. V lost 4 bases, J lost 2 bases, and 11 bases stayed unmatched. CDR3 sequence: CASSPRGLAGYTDTQYF. The CDR3, as DNA: TGTGCCAGCAGCCCGAGAGGGCTAGCGGGATACACAGATACGCAGTATTTT. The full variable domain, with the rest looked up from reference TRBV9 and TRBJ2-3, is DSGVTQTPKHLITATGQRVTLRCSPRSGDLSVYWYQQSLDQGLQFLIQYYNGEERAKGNILERFSAQQFPDLHSELNLSSLELGDSALYFCASSPRGLAGYTDTQYFGPGTRLTVL.